Listed below are T cell receptor beta chains from one sample, sequenced in a study of circulating and synovial CD4+ cells in juvenile arthritis. Libraries were prepared by immunoSEQ multiplex PCR; TCRdb keeps only in-frame clonotypes and omits some of them. This table holds 30,000 to 40,000 clones, nearly 95% found once. The sample comprised CD4+ T cells from blood. The receptors originated from a human donor with juvenile idiopathic arthritis. CDR3s include the opening cysteine and the closing phenylalanine or tryptophan. A D gene is named only where the DNA matches it firmly.

j_call v_call d_call cdr3_nt cdr3_aa
TRBJ1-1 TRBV23-1 NA TGCGCCAGCAGTCACCCACGGGACAATTGGTGTGAAGCTTTCTTT CASSHPRDNWCEAFF
TRBJ2-2 TRBV7-9 TRBD2 TGTGCCATGGGAGGGACCGGGGAGCTGTTTTTT CAMGGTGELFF
TRBJ2-5 TRBV27 NA TGTGCCAGCAGTCCGTGGGGGGGCGCATCAGAAGAGACCCAGTACTTC CASSPWGGASEETQYF
TRBJ2-3 TRBV5-1 NA TGCGCCAGCAGCTTGGAAATAGCGGCGTCAGATACGCAGTATTTT CASSLEIAASDTQYF
TRBJ2-6 TRBV27 TRBD2 TGTGCCAGCAGGGGGTCAAGCGGGGGATCTTCACTCTCTGGGGCCAACGTCCTGACTTTC CASRGSSGGSSLSGANVLTF
TRBJ2-3 TRBV2 TRBD2 TGTGTCAGTAAGCGGGGGGGCCCCTTTGCAGATACGCAGTATTTT CVSKRGGPFADTQYF
TRBJ1-2 TRBV14 NA TGTGCCAGCAGCCAACCTGCTGGGGCGACCACCTTC CASSQPAGATTF
TRBJ1-5 TRBV7-6 NA TGTGCCAGCAGCCCCCAGTCCCAGCATTTT CASSPQSQHF
TRBJ1-5 TRBV6-1 TRBD1 TGTGCCAACGGACAGGGTCTAAATCAGCCCCAGCATTTT CANGQGLNQPQHF
TRBJ2-7 TRBV29-1 TRBD2 TGCAGCTCCAGACTAGCGGGAGGCCGCGAGCAGTACTTC CSSRLAGGREQYF
TRBJ1-4 TRBV14 NA TGTGCCAGCAGCCCCTTTGGCTCAACTAATGAAAAACTGTTTTTT CASSPFGSTNEKLFF
TRBJ2-7 TRBV28 NA TGTGCCAGCAGGCCAGGGGACCTAAGCACCTACGAGCAGTACTTC CASRPGDLSTYEQYF
TRBJ1-1 TRBV13 NA TGTGCCAGCAGCTTAATTCGCAGGGGAGTTAGTGAAGCTTTCTTT CASSLIRRGVSEAFF
TRBJ2-3 TRBV10-1 NA TGCGCCAGCAGTGAGTCTGGCAGGGCGGTAGATACGCAGTATTTT CASSESGRAVDTQYF
TRBJ2-1 TRBV10-1 NA TGCGCCAGCAGCGCCACAGGGCGAGAGTACAATGAGCAGTTCTTC CASSATGREYNEQFF